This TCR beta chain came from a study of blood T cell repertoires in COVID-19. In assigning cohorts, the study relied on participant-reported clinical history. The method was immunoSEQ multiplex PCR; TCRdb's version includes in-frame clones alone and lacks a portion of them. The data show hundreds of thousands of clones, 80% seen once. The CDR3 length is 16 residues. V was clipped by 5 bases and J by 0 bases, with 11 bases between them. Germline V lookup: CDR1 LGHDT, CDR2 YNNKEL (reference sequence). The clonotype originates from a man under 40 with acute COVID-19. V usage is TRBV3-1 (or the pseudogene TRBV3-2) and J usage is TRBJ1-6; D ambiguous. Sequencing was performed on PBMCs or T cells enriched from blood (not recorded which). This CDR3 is CASSKSPSSYNSPLHF. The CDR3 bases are TGTGCCAGCAGCAAATCCCCCAGCTCCTATAATTCACCCCTCCACTTT.